This record covers a single TCR beta chain. These data belong to a study of blood T cell repertoires in COVID-19. Background on the study: Spain, Italy and the United States supplied samples that represented acute and convalescent COVID-19.

How the authors handled the data: How many nucleated cells were present was estimated from reference gene primer amplification. TCRdb keeps only in-frame clones here, not all; method: immunoSEQ multiplex PCR. The V and J calls and clone size come from that table; D and trimming were worked out from the DNA. The sample has roughly 250,000 clones, around 85% seen once. V shed 2 bases and J shed 2 bases, with 11 bases lying between them. CDR3 size: 14 residues. Per the germline V gene, CDR1 is SGHRS and CDR2 is YFSETQ. Sequencing input: peripheral blood. The receptor was derived from a human donor with COVID-19, enrolled during active disease. The donor label of this sample is uncertain. V is TRBV5-1 and J is TRBJ2-7; perhaps TRBD2 as D (5 bases). This chain's CDR3 is CASSFRGSPYEQYF. In DNA, the CDR3 is TGCGCCAGCAGCTTCCGGGGAAGCCCCTACGAGCAGTACTTC.